This T cell receptor beta chain was recorded in a study of cytomegalovirus exposure and HLA in healthy donors. At the level of the study: Roughly 92 million unique TCRs, all from HLA-typed donors, were included in an early release of the data. Study observations and caveats: Immune exposure information comprised only CMV serostatus.

Vbeta (60) and Jbeta (13) primers were used in the PCR. Libraries were prepared by immunoSEQ multiplex PCR; TCRdb keeps only in-frame clonotypes and omits some of them. The sample has about 100,000 clones, about three quarters seen once; the top ten hold approximately 7%. Of note for this clone: Its target is unknown.

This CDR3 has 17 amino acids. In germline, CDR1 is SEHNR, CDR2 FQNEAQ (reference sequence). The trim removed 2 bases at V and 3 bases at J, leaving 7 bases unmatched. Sequencing was performed on PBMCs. The chain employs TRBV7-9 and TRBJ2-2; TRBD1 aligns across 9 bases. The TCR originated in a man aged 50-59 years in good health and CMV-seropositive. CDR3 sequence reads: CASSLTTDRGDTGELFF. In nucleotides, the CDR3 is TGTGCCAGCAGCTTAACGACGGACAGGGGCGACACCGGGGAGCTGTTTTTT.